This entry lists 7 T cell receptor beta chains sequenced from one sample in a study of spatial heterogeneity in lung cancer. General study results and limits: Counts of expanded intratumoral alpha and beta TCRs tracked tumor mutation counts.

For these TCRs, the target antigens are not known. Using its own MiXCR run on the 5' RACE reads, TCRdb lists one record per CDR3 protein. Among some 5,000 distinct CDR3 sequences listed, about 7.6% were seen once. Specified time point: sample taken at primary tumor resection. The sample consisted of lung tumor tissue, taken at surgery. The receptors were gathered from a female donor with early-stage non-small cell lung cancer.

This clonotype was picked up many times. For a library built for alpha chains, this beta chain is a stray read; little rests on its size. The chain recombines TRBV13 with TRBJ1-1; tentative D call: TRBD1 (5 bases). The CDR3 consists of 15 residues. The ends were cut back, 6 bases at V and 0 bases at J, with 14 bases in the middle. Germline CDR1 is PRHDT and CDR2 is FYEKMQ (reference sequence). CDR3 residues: CASRVRGGLNTEAFF. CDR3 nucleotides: TGTGCCAGCAGAGTACGGGGGGGGTTGAACACTGAAGCTTTCTTT.

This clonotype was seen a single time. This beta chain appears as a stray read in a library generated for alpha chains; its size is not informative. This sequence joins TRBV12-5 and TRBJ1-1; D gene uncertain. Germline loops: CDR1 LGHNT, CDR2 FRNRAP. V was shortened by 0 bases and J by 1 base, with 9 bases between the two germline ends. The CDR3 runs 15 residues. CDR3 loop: CASGLVHSGNTEAFF. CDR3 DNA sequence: TGTGCTAGTGGTTTGGTACACTCGGGGAACACTGAAGCTTTCTTT.

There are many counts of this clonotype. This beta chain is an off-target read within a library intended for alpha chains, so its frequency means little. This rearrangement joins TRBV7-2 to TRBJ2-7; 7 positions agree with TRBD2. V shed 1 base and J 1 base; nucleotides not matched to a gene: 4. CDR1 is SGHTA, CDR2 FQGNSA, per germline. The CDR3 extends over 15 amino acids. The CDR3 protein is CASSLEARGSYEQYF. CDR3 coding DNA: TGTGCCAGCAGCTTAGAGGCGCGGGGGTCCTACGAGCAGTACTTC.

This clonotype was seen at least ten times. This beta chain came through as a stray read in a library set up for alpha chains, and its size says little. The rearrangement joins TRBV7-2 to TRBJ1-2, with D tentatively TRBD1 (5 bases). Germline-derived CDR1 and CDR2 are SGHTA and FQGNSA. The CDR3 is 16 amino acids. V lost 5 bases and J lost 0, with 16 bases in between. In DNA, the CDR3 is TGTGCCAGCAGCCCGCCGGGACGGCTAACTAACTATGGCTACACCTTC. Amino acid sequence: CASSPPGRLTNYGYTF.

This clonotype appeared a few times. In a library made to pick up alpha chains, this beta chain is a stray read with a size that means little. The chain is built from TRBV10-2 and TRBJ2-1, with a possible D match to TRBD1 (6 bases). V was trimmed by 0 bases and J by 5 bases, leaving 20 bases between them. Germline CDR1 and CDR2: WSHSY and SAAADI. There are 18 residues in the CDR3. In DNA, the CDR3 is TGCGCCAGCAGTGAGTCCCTTTTCGGGGACATTACAGACAATGAGCAGTTCTTC. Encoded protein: CASSESLFGDITDNEQFF.

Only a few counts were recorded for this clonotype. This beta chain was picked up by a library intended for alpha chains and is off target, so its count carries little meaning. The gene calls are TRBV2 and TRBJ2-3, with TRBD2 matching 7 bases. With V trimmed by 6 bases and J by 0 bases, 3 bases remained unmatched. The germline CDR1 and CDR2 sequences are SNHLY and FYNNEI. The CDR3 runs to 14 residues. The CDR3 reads CASSISGSTDTQYF. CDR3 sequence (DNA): TGTGCCAGCAGCATTAGCGGGAGCACAGATACGCAGTATTTT.

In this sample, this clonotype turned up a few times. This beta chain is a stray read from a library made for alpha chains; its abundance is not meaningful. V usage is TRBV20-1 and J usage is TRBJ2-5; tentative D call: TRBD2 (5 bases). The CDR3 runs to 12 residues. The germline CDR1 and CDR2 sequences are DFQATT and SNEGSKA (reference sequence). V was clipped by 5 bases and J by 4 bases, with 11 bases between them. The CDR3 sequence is CSAARVGETQYF. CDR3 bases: TGCAGTGCTGCGCGGGTCGGAGAGACCCAGTACTTC.